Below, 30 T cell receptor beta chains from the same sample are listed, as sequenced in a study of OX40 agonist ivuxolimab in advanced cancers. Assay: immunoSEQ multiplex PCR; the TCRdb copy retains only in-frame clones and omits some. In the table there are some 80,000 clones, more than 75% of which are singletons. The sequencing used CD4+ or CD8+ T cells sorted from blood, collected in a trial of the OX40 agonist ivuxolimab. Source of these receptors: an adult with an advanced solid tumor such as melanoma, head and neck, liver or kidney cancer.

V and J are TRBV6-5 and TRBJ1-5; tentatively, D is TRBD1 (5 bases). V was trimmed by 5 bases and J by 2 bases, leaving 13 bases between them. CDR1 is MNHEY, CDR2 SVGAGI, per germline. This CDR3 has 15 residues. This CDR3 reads CASSNRLGGNQPQHF. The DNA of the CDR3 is TGTGCCAGCAGTAACCGACTGGGGGGCAATCAGCCCCAGCATTTT.

The CDR3 nucleotides read TGTGCCAGCAGTTACCCGCAGGGTGGTCTGTTAAAACTGTTTTTT. The encoded protein is CASSYPQGGLLKLFF. The rearrangement joins TRBV6-6 to TRBJ1-4, with D maybe TRBD1 (5 bases). CDR1 MNHNY and CDR2 SVGAGI come from the germline V gene (reference sequence). CDR3 length equals 15 residues. Between the trimmed V and J ends, which lost 2 bases and 10 bases, there was a span of 17 bases.

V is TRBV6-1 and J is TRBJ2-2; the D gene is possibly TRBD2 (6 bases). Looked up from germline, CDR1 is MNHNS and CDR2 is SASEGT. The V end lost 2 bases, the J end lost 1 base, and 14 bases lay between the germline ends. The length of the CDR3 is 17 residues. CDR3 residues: CASSERGEARNTGELFF. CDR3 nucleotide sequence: TGTGCCAGCAGTGAACGTGGGGAGGCCCGGAACACCGGGGAGCTGTTTTTT.

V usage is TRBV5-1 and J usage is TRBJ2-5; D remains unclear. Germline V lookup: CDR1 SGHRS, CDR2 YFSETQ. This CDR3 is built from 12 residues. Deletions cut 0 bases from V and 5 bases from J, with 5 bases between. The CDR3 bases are TGCGCCAGCAGCTTGGATCTGGAGACCCAGTACTTC. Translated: CASSLDLETQYF. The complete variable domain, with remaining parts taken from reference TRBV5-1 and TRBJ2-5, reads KAGVTQTPRYLIKTRGQQVTLSCSPISGHRSVSWYQQTPGQGLQFLFEYFSETQRNKGNFPGRFSGRQFSNSRSEMNVSTLELGDSALYLCASSLDLETQYFGPGTRLLVL.

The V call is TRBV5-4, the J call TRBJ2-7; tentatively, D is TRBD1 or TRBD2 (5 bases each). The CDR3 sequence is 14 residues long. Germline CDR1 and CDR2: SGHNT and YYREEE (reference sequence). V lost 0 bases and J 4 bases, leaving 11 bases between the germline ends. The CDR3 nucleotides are TGTGCCAGCAGCTTGGCCGAGGGACGATACGAGCAGTACTTC. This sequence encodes CASSLAEGRYEQYF.

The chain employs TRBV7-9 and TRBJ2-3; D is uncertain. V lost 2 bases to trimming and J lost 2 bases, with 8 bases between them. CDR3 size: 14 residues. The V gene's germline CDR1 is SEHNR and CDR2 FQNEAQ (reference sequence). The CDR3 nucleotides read TGTGCCAGCAGCTTAAGTGCTAACACAGATACGCAGTATTTT. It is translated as CASSLSANTDTQYF.

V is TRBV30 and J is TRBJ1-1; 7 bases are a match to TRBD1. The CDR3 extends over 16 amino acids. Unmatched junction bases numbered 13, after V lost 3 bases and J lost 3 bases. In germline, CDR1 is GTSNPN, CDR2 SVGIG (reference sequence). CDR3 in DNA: TGTGCCTGGAGAATGCCAGGGGGATGGGGTTACACTGAAGCTTTCTTT. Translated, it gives CAWRMPGGWGYTEAFF.

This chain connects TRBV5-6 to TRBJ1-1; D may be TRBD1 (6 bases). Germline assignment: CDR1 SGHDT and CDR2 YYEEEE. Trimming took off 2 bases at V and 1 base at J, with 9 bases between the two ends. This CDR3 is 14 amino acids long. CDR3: CASSLRGANTEAFF. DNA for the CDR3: TGTGCCAGCAGCTTACGGGGGGCGAACACTGAAGCTTTCTTT.

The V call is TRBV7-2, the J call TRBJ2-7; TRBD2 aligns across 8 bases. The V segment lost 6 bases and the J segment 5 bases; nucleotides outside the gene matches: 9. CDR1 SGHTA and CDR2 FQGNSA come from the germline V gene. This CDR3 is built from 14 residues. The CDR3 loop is CASRPRGGRHEQYF. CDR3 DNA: TGTGCCAGCAGGCCCCGGGGGGGCCGCCACGAGCAGTACTTC.

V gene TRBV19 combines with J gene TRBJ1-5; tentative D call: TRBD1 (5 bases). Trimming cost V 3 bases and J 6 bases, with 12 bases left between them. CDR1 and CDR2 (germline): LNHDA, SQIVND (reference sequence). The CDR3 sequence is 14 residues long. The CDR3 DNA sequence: TGTGCCAGTAGTATTCGGGTCGGGGGTCAGCCCCAGCATTTT. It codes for CASSIRVGGQPQHF.

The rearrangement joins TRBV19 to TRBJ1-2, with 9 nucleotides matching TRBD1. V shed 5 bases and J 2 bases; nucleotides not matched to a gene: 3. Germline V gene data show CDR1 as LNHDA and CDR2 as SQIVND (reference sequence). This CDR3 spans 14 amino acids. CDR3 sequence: CASSWGTGNYGYTF. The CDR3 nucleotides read TGTGCCAGTAGTTGGGGGACAGGGAACTATGGCTACACCTTC.

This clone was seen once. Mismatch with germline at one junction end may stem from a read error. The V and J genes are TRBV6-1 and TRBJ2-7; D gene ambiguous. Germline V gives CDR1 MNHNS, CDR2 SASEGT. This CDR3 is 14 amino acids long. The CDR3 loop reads CASREARQVYEQYF. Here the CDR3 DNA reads TGTGCCAGCAGAGAAGCCCGGCAGGTTTACGAGCAGTACTTC.

The CDR3 DNA sequence: TGTGCCAGCACCAACCGAGGAGGCAGCAAGAACACTGAAGCTTTCTTT. Protein sequence: CASTNRGGSKNTEAFF. The genes are TRBV27 and TRBJ1-1; unclear D gene. Trimming pared 7 bases from V and 1 base from J, leaving 19 bases between. The CDR3 loop spans 16 amino acids. In germline, CDR1 is MNHEY, CDR2 SMNVEV (reference sequence).

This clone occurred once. The CDR3 nucleotides read TGTGCCTGGGGGGGACAACAGAGGGAAAAACTGTTTTTT. Amino acid sequence: CAWGGQQREKLFF. The V call is TRBV30, the J call TRBJ1-4; perhaps TRBD1 as D (6 bases). V was trimmed by 5 bases and J by 8 bases, leaving 15 bases between them. Germline lookup yields CDR1 GTSNPN and CDR2 SVGIG (reference sequence). This CDR3 has 13 residues.

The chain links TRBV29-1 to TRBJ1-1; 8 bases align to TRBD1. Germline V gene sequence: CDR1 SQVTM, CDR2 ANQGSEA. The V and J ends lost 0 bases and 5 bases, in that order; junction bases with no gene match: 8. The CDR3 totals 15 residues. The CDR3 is CSVEDPGGARTEAFF. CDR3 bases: TGCAGCGTTGAAGATCCAGGGGGCGCGCGTACTGAAGCTTTCTTT.

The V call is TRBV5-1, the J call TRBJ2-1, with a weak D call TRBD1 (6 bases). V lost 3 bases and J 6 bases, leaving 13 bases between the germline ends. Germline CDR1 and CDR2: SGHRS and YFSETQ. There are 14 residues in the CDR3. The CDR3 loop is CASSSWDTSNEQFF. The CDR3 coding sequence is TGCGCCAGCAGCTCCTGGGACACCAGCAATGAGCAGTTCTTC.

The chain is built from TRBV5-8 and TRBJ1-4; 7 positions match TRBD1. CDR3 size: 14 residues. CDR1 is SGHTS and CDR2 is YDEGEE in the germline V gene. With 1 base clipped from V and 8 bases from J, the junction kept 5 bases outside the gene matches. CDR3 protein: CASSLLETGEKLFF. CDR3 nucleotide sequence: TGTGCCAGCAGCTTGTTGGAGACAGGGGAAAAACTGTTTTTT.

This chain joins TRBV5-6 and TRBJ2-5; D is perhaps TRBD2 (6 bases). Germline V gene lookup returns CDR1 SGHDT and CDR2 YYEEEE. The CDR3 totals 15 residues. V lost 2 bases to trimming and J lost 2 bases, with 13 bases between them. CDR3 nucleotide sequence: TGTGCCAGCAGCTTTTTGGGGGACTTACAAGAGACCCAGTACTTC. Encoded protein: CASSFLGDLQETQYF.

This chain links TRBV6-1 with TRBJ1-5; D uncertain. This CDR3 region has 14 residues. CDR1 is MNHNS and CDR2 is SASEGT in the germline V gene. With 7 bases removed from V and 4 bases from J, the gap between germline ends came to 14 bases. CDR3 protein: CASTLIEANQPQHF. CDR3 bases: TGTGCCAGCACTCTCATCGAGGCTAATCAGCCCCAGCATTTT.

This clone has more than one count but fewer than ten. The CDR3 reads CASSSGQGNQPQHF. CDR3 nucleotides: TGCGCCAGCAGCTCTGGACAGGGCAATCAGCCCCAGCATTTT. The chain is built from TRBV5-1 and TRBJ1-5, with 7 nucleotides matching TRBD1. The CDR3 contains 14 residues. Germline V CDR1 and CDR2: SGHRS, YFSETQ. Germline trimming cut 3 bases from V and 2 bases from J; bases unmatched to any gene: 2.

The CDR3, as DNA: TGTGCCAGCAGCTTTCAGGGGAACACTGAAGCTTTCTTT. The encoded protein is CASSFQGNTEAFF. The V call is TRBV5-5, the J call TRBJ1-1, with D maybe TRBD1 (5 bases). Germline V gives CDR1 SGHKS, CDR2 YYEKEE (reference sequence). V was trimmed by 2 bases and J by 1 base, leaving 6 bases between them. This CDR3 is built from 13 residues.

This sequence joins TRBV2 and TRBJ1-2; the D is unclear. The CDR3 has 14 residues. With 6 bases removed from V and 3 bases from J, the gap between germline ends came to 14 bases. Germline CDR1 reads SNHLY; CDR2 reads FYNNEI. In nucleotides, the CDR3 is TGTGCCAGCAGCGCTCAGCCCCTAGACTATGGCTACACCTTC. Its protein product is CASSAQPLDYGYTF.

CDR3 in DNA: TGTGCCAGCAGGGGTAGAAATCAGGGGGATCAGCCCCAGCATTTT. This encodes CASRGRNQGDQPQHF. V gene TRBV9 combines with J gene TRBJ1-5, with 7 bases fitting TRBD1. Germline V gene sequence: CDR1 SGDLS, CDR2 YYNGEE. The CDR3 loop spans 15 amino acids. V shed 5 bases, J shed 5 bases, and the junction held 10 bases outside the gene matches. The full variable domain, completed using reference TRBV9 and TRBJ1-5, is DSGVTQTPKHLITATGQRVTLRCSPRSGDLSVYWYQQSLDQGLQFLIQYYNGEERAKGNILERFSAQQFPDLHSELNLSSLELGDSALYFCASRGRNQGDQPQHFGDGTRLSIL.

CDR3 sequence (DNA): TGTGCCAGCAGCCCTCGGGACACGCGGGGCACTGAAGCTTTCTTT. It yields the protein CASSPRDTRGTEAFF. The gene calls are TRBV9 and TRBJ1-1; the D gene is possibly TRBD1 (6 bases). The germline gives CDR1 SGDLS, CDR2 YYNGEE. CDR3 size: 15 residues. Trimming removed 4 bases from V and 4 bases from J, with 17 bases in between.

The CDR3 spells CASSYILGGAQGYTF. The CDR3 DNA sequence: TGTGCCAGCAGTTACATTTTAGGGGGCGCACAGGGCTACACCTTC. The chain has TRBV6-6 and TRBJ1-2, with 7 bases lining up with TRBD1. The CDR3 extends over 15 amino acids. Trimming at V came to 2 bases and at J to 8 bases, leaving 11 bases not matched to a gene. Germline V lookup: CDR1 MNHNY, CDR2 SVGAGI (reference sequence).

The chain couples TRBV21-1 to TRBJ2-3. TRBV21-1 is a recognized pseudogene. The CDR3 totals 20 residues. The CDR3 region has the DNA TGTGCCAGCAGCAAAGAGGGGCAGGAGGTGGTACTCGCTAGCACAGATACGCAGTATTTT. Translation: CASSKEGQEVVLASTDTQYF.

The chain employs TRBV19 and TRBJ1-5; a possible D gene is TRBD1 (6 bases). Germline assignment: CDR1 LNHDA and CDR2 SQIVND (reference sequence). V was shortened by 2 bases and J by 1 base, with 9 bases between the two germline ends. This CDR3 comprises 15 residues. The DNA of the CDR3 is TGTGCCAGTAGTATAACAGGACAGAGCAATCAGCCCCAGCATTTT. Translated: CASSITGQSNQPQHF.

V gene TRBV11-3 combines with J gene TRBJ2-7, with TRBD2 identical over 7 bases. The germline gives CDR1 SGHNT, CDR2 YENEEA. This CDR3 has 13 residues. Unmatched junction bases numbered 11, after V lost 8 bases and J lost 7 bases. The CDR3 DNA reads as TGTGCCAGCGAGGGAGGGGCCCCGGCGGAGCAGTACTTC. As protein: CASEGGAPAEQYF. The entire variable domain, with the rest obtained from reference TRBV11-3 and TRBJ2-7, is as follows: EAGVVQSPRYKIIEKKQPVAFWCNPISGHNTLYWYLQNLGQGPELLIRYENEEAVDDSQLPKDRFSAERLKGVDSTLKIQPAELGDSAVYLCASEGGAPAEQYFGPGTRLTVT.

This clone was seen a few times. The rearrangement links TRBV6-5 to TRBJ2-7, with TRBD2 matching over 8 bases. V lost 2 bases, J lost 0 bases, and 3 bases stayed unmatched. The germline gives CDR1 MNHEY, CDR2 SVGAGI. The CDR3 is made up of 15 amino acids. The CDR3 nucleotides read TGTGCCAGCAGTTACCGGAGCGGGAGCTCCTACGAGCAGTACTTC. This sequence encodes CASSYRSGSSYEQYF.

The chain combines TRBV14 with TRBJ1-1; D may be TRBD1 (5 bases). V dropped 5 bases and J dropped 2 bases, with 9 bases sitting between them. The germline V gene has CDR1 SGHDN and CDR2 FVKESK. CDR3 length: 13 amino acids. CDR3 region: CASSFDSNTEAFF. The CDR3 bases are TGTGCCAGCAGCTTTGACAGCAACACTGAAGCTTTCTTT.